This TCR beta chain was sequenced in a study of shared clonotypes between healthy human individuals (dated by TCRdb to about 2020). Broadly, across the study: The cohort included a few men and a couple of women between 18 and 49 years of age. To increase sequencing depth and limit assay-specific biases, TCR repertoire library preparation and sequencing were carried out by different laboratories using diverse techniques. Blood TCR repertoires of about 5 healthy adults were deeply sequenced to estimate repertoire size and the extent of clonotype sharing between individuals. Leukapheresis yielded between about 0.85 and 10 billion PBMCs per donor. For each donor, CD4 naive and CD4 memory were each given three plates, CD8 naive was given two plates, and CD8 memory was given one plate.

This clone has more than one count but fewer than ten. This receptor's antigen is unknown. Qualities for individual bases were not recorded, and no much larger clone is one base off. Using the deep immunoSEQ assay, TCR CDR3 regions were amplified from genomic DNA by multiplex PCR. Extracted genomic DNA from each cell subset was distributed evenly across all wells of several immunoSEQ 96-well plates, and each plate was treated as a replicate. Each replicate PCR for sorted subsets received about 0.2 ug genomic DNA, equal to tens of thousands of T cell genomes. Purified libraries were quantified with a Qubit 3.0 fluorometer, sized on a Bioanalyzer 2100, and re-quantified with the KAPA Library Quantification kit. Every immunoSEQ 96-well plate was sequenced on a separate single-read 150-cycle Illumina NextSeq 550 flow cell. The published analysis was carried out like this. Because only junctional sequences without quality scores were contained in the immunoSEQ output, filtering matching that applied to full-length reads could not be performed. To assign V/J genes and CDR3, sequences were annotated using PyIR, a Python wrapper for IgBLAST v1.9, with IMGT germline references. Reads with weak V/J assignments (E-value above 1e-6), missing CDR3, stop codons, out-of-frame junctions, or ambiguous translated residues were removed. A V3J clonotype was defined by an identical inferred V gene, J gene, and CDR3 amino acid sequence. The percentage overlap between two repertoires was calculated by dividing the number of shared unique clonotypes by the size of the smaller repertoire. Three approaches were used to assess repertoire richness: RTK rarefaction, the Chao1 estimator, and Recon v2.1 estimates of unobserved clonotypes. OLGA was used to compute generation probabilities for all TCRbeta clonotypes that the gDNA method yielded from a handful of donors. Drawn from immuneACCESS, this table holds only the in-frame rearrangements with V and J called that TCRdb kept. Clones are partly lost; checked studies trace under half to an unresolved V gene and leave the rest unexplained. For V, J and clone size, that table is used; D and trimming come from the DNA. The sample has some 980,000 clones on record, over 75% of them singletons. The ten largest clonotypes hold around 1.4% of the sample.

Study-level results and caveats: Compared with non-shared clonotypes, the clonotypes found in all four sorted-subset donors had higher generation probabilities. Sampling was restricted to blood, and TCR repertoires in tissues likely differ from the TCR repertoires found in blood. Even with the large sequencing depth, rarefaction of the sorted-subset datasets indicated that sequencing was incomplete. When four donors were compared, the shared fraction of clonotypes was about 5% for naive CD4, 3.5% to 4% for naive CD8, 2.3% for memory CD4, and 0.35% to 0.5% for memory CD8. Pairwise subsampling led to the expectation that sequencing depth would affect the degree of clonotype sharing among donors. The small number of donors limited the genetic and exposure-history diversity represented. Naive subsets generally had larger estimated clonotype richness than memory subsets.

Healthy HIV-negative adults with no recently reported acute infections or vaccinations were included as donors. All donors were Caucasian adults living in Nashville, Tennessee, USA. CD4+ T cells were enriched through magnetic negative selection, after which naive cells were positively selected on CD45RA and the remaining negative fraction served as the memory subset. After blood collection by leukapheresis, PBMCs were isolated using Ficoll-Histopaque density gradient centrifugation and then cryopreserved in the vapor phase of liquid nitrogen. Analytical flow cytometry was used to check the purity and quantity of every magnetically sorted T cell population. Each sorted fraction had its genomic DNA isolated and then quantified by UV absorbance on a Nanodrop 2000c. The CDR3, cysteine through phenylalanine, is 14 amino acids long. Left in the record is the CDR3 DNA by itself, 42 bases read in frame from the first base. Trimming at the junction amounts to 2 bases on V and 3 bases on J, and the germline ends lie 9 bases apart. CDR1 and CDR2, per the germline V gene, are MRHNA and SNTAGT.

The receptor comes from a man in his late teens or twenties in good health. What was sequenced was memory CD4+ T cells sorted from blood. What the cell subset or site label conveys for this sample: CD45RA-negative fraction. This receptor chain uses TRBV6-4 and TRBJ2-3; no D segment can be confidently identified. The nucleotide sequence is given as TGTGCCAGCAGTGACCGAGGTATTACAGATACGCAGTATTTT. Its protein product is CASSDRGITDTQYF.